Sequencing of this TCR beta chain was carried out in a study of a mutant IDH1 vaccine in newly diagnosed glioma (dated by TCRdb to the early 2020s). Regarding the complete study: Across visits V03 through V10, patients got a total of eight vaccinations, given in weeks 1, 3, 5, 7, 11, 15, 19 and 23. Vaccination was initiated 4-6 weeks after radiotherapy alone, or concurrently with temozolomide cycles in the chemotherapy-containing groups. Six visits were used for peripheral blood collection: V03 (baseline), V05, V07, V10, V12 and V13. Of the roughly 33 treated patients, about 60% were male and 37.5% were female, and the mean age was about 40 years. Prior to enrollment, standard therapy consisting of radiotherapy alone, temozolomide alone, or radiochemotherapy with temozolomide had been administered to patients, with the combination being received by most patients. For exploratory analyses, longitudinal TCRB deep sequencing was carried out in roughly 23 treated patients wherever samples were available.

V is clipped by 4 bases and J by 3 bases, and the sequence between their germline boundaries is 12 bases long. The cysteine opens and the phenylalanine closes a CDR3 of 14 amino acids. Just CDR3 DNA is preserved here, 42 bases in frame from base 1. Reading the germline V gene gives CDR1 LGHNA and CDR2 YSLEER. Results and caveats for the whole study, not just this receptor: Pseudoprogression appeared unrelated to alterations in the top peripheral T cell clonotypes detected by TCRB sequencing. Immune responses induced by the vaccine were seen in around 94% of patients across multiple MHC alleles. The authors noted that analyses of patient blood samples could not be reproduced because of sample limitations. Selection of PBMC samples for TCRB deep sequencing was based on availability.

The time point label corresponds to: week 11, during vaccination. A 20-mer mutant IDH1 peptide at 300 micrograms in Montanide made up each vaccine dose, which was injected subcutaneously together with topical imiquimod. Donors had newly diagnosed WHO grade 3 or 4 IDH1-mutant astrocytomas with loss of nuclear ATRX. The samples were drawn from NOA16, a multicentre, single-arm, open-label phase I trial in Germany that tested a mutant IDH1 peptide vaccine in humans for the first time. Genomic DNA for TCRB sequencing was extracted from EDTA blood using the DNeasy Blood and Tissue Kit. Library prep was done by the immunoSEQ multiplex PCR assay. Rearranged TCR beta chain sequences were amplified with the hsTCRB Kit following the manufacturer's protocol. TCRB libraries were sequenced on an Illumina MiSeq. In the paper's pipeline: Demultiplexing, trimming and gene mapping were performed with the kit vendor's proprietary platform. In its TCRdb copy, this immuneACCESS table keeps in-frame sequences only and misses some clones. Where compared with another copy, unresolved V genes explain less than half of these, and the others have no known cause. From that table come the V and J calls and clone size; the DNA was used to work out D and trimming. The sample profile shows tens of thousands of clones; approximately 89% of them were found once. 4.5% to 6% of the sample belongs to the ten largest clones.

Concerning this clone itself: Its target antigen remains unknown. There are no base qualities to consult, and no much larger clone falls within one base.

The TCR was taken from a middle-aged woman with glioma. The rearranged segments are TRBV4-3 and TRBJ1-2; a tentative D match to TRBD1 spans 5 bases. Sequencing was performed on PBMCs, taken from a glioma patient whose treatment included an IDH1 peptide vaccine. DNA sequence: TGCGCCAGCAGCCTCGGTCCGGGGGACTATGGCTACACCTTC. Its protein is CASSLGPGDYGYTF.